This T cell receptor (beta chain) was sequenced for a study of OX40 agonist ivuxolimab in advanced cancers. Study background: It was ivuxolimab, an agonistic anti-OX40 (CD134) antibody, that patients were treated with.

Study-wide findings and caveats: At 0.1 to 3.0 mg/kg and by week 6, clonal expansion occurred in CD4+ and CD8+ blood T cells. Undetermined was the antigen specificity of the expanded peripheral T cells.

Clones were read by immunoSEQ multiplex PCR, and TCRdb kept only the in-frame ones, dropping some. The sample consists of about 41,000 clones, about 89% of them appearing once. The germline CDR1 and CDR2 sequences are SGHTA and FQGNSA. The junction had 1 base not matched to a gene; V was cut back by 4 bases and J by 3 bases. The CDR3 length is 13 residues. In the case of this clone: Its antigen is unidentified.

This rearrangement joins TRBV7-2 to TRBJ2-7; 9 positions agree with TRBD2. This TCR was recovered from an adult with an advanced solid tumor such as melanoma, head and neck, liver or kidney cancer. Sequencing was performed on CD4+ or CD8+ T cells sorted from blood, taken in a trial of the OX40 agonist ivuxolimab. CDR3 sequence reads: CASSSTSGYEQYF. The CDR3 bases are TGTGCCAGCAGCTCGACTAGCGGCTACGAGCAGTACTTC.